Sequencing of this TCR beta chain was carried out in a study of T cell responses to AZD1222 COVID-19 vaccine. This CDR3 contains 11 residues. Germline V CDR1 and CDR2: SEHNR, FQNEAQ (reference sequence). Trimming stripped 1 base from V and 5 bases from J, with 3 bases between. The data were produced by immunoSEQ multiplex PCR, yet TCRdb's version contains in-frame clones alone and is incomplete. The sample yields more than 150,000 clones, approximately 90% seen once. The source is an adult in good health. The chain carries TRBV7-9 and TRBJ2-7; D not certain. The input for sequencing was peripheral blood, taken on day 0 of AZD1222 vaccination. CDR3 loop: CASSLGDEQYF. The CDR3 DNA is TGTGCCAGCAGCTTAGGTGACGAGCAGTACTTC.